These 16 T cell receptor beta chains were sequenced from one sample in a study of T cells in Graves' hyperthyroidism and ophthalmopathy. RNA transcripts yielded amplified TCR beta CDR3 regions. The primer set for the first-round RT-PCR of the TCR CDR3 was HTBI. TCRdb reanalysed the multiplex PCR reads using MiXCR and keeps one entry per CDR3 protein. The sample comprises 450,000 to 700,000 distinct CDR3 sequences, 40% to 55% of which are singletons, and about 20% rests with the top ten. Sequencing used peripheral blood or thyroid tissue (not recorded which). Receptors originate from an adult woman with Graves' disease, either hyperthyroidism or ophthalmopathy (not recorded which).

V is TRBV7-8 and J is TRBJ2-2, with 14 bases fitting TRBD2. With 3 bases clipped from V and 8 bases from J, the junction kept 5 bases outside the gene matches. Germline assignment: CDR1 SGHVS and CDR2 FQNEAQ. The CDR3 runs 16 residues. The CDR3 reads CASSLGTSGSMGELFF. CDR3 coding DNA: TGTGCCAGCAGCTTGGGGACTAGCGGGAGCATGGGGGAGCTGTTTTTT.

This clonotype appeared many times. This chain connects TRBV5-1 to TRBJ2-7; D remains ambiguous. The CDR3 runs 11 residues. Germline CDR1 SGHRS, CDR2 YFSETQ. With 4 bases removed from V and 5 bases from J, the gap between germline ends came to 7 bases. The CDR3 sequence is CASSQTHEQYF. CDR3 coding DNA: TGCGCCAGCAGCCAAACCCACGAGCAGTACTTC.

This chain joins TRBV5-1 and TRBJ2-1; 12 positions match TRBD2. Trimming removed 1 base from V and 8 bases from J; junction bases left unmatched: 4. The V gene's germline CDR1 is SGHRS and CDR2 YFSETQ. This CDR3 region has 15 residues. CDR3 DNA sequence: TGCGCCAGCAGCTTGAGTGCTAGCGGGAGGGATGAGCAGTTCTTC. Protein: CASSLSASGRDEQFF.

This clonotype was detected ten times or more. The chain links TRBV27 to TRBJ2-7; 8 bases align to TRBD1. Germline trimming cut 7 bases from V and 4 bases from J; bases unmatched to any gene: 6. This CDR3 region has 13 residues. From germline, CDR1 is MNHEY and CDR2 SMNVEV (reference sequence). CDR3 residues: CASNRQGSYEQYF. CDR3 DNA sequence: TGTGCCAGCAATCGACAGGGGAGTTACGAGCAGTACTTC.

The rearrangement joins TRBV4-2 to TRBJ2-7, with D possibly being TRBD2 (5 bases). The CDR3 is 13 amino acids. Germline V gives CDR1 LGHNA, CDR2 YNFKEQ. V was pared by 3 bases and J by 6 bases, with 12 bases between. In nucleotides, the CDR3 is TGTGCCAGCAGCCACGTCCCGGACTCCGAGCAGTACTTC. This gives the protein CASSHVPDSEQYF.

The V gene is TRBV5-1, the J gene TRBJ1-1, with unresolved D. The CDR3 contains 16 residues. Germline assignment: CDR1 SGHRS and CDR2 YFSETQ. V lost 4 bases to trimming and J lost 0 bases, with 16 bases between them. In DNA form, the CDR3 reads TGCGCCAGCAGCGATAACAGCTTAATCATGAACACTGAAGCTTTCTTT. Amino acid sequence: CASSDNSLIMNTEAFF. Using reference TRBV5-1 and TRBJ1-1 for the parts outside the CDR3, the full variable domain is KAGVTQTPRYLIKTRGQQVTLSCSPISGHRSVSWYQQTPGQGLQFLFEYFSETQRNKGNFPGRFSGRQFSNSRSEMNVSTLELGDSALYLCASSDNSLIMNTEAFFGQGTRLTVV.

For this clonotype: One base away lies a much larger clone, so this may be a sequencing read error. The rearrangement uses TRBV6-1 and TRBJ1-2, with a weak D call TRBD1 (5 bases). The germline CDR1 and CDR2 sequences are MNHNS and SASEGT. Trimming removed 8 bases from V and 4 bases from J, with 11 bases in between. The CDR3 totals 12 residues. This chain's CDR3 is CASVMGGYGYTF. The CDR3 DNA sequence: TGTGCCAGCGTAATGGGGGGCTATGGCTACACCTTC.

This clonotype came up once. At one of its ends the junction is not consistent with the germline gene, which may arise from a read error. This sequence joins TRBV24-1 and TRBJ1-2; D remains ambiguous. The CDR3 runs to 9 residues. Germline V gene data show CDR1 as KGHDR and CDR2 as SFDVKD. The CDR3 reads CATSDQQAF. As DNA, the CDR3 is TGTGCCACCAGTGACCAGCAAGCTTTC.

This clonotype appeared many times. The chain has TRBV6-5 and TRBJ2-7, with no clear D. Germline V gene lookup returns CDR1 MNHEY and CDR2 SVGAGI. The CDR3 extends over 15 amino acids. V shed 6 bases and J shed 0 bases, with 15 bases lying between them. The CDR3 is CASSLHGRPSYEQYF. The CDR3 DNA sequence: TGTGCCAGCAGCCTCCACGGGCGTCCCTCCTACGAGCAGTACTTC.

Concerning this clonotype: Germline is not matched at one junction end, which may reflect a read error. V usage is TRBV20-1 and J usage is TRBJ2-7; no clear D gene. The CDR3 is made up of 8 amino acids. From germline, CDR1 is DFQATT and CDR2 SNEGSKA (reference sequence). CDR3 sequence reads: CSARDPAW. In DNA, the CDR3 is TGCAGTGCTAGAGATCCCGCTTGG.

V is TRBV5-6 and J is TRBJ2-2, with 7 bases that match TRBD2. Germline assignment: CDR1 SGHDT and CDR2 YYEEEE. The CDR3 runs to 16 residues. V lost 1 base to trimming and J lost 5 bases; unmatched junction nucleotides: 8. CDR3 bases: TGTGCCAGCAGCTTGTGGGGCGGGAGTCGGACCGGGGAGCTGTTTTTT. The encoded protein is CASSLWGGSRTGELFF.

This clonotype was observed many times. The chain is built from TRBV29-1 and TRBJ2-7; D is perhaps TRBD1 (8 bases). The V and J ends lost 7 bases and 5 bases respectively, with 15 bases between them. The CDR3 consists of 12 residues. The germline V gene encodes CDR1 SQVTM and CDR2 ANQGSEA. For the CDR3, the DNA is TGCAGCGCCAAAGCGGGACAGGACGAGCAGTACTTC. It specifies CSAKAGQDEQYF.

There are a few counts of this clonotype. V usage is TRBV4-1 and J usage is TRBJ2-2, with TRBD2 identical over 8 bases. J was trimmed by 4 bases and V by 4 bases; bases with no gene match: 11. Germline V CDR1 and CDR2: MGHRA, YSYEKL. The CDR3 has 17 amino acids. CDR3 coding DNA: TGCGCCAGCAGCCTAGGCAAAGCGGGAGTAATCACCGGGGAGCTGTTTTTT. Encoded protein: CASSLGKAGVITGELFF.

On this clonotype itself: One end of the junction varies from germline; a read error may be responsible. J is TRBJ2-5 and V is TRBV7-9; D unclear. In germline, CDR1 is SEHNR, CDR2 FQNEAQ (reference sequence). The CDR3 is 15 amino acids. Written as DNA, the CDR3 is TGCGCCAGCAGCTTGGGTACACAGCGACAAGAGACCCAGTACTTC. This translates into CASSLGTQRQETQYF.

Notes on this clonotype: The conserved phenylalanine or tryptophan is not found at the CDR3 terminus, so this likely reflects a read error. Because the CDR3's place on the DNA is in doubt, the DNA is left out and the CDR3 is given as listed by TCRdb. V and J are TRBV4-1 and TRBJ1-1. The CDR3 is made up of 9 amino acids, end residues included. Germline V CDR1 and CDR2: MGHRA, YSYEKL. CDR3 sequence: CASSQEASA.

In DNA form, the CDR3 reads TGCGCCAGCAGCCCGACAGTTTGGGGACAAGAGACCCAGTACTTC. Translating gives CASSPTVWGQETQYF. This chain connects TRBV10-2 to TRBJ2-5, with D perhaps TRBD1 (5 bases). V shed 6 bases and J shed 2 bases, with 16 bases lying between them. The CDR3 extends over 15 amino acids. Germline CDR1 and CDR2: WSHSY and SAAADI.